Each of the 32 T cell receptor beta chains below was sequenced from the same sample in a study of post-analysis software for immune sequencing data. Whole-study findings and limits: Five or six TRBV segments were significantly more frequent in patients than in controls. TRBV5-6, TRBV5-1 and TRBV20-1 were among these segments.

cDNA libraries for TCR beta contained unique molecular identifiers. TCRdb re-called the PCR reads through MiXCR, storing one row per CDR3 protein. The sample has roughly 700,000 distinct CDR3 sequences, about 27% seen once. Their antigen targets remain unknown. The sequencing input was blood. Receptor source: a girl between 5 and 17 years old with multiple sclerosis.

This clonotype appeared a single time. The gene calls are TRBV28 and TRBJ1-2; a weak D match, TRBD1 (6 bases). The CDR3 length is 15 residues. The germline V gene has CDR1 MDHEN and CDR2 SYDVKM. V dropped 4 bases and J dropped 2 bases, with 14 bases sitting between them. The CDR3, as DNA: TGTGCCAGCAGTTCCCCCGGGGGCGACAACTATGGCTACACCTTC. Its translation is CASSSPGGDNYGYTF.

The chain is built from TRBV28 and TRBJ2-1; perhaps TRBD1 as D (6 bases). Germline V gene lookup returns CDR1 MDHEN and CDR2 SYDVKM. V was trimmed by 3 bases and J by 3 bases, leaving 12 bases between them. The CDR3 has 15 residues. The CDR3 spells CASSFVTGVYNEQFF. In DNA form, the CDR3 reads TGTGCCAGCAGTTTTGTGACAGGAGTCTACAATGAGCAGTTCTTC. The variable domain in full, completed from reference TRBV28 and TRBJ2-1, reads DVKVTQSSRYLVKRTGEKVFLECVQDMDHENMFWYRQDPGLGLRLIYFSYDVKMKEKGDIPEGYSVSREKKERFSLILESASTNQTSMYLCASSFVTGVYNEQFFGPGTRLTVL.

The chain combines TRBV20-1 with TRBJ2-7, with unresolved D. The V end lost 6 bases, the J end lost 0 bases, and 21 bases lay between the germline ends. Germline V gene sequence: CDR1 DFQATT, CDR2 SNEGSKA (reference sequence). This CDR3 has 16 amino acids. In DNA form, the CDR3 reads TGCAGTGCCTACCGCGCCTCTGTGGAGAGCTCCTACGAGCAGTACTTC. Protein product: CSAYRASVESSYEQYF.

This chain links TRBV3-1 with TRBJ2-3; 9 bases line up with TRBD1. Germline V gene data show CDR1 as LGHDT and CDR2 as YNNKEL (reference sequence). J was trimmed by 5 bases and V by 1 base; bases with no gene match: 4. The CDR3 consists of 15 residues. DNA for the CDR3: TGTGCCAGCAGCCAAGTACAGGGGGCTAAAGATACGCAGTATTTT. It codes for CASSQVQGAKDTQYF.

This chain links TRBV6-5 with TRBJ1-1, with D hard to call. The CDR3 is 17 amino acids. Germline-derived CDR1 and CDR2 are MNHEY and SVGAGI. Trimming took off 3 bases at V and 1 base at J, with 18 bases between the two ends. The CDR3 region is CASSYYLGSGRNTEAFF. The CDR3 DNA reads TGTGCCAGCAGTTATTATTTAGGGTCTGGCAGGAACACTGAAGCTTTCTTT.

This clonotype was counted a few times. The chain carries TRBV6-1 and TRBJ2-5; D gene unclear. V was trimmed by 6 bases and J by 2 bases, leaving 13 bases between them. CDR1 and CDR2 (germline): MNHNS, SASEGT. The CDR3 is 14 residues long. As DNA, the CDR3 is TGTGCCAGCAGAGAGAGGTGGGGACAAGAGACCCAGTACTTC. Amino acids: CASRERWGQETQYF.

This clonotype was detected only a few times. V usage is TRBV20-1 and J usage is TRBJ2-1; 7 nucleotides agree with TRBD2. Germline CDR1 is DFQATT and CDR2 is SNEGSKA (reference sequence). This CDR3 spans 14 amino acids. V was pared by 6 bases and J by 1 base, with 6 bases of the junction left unmatched. The CDR3, as DNA: TGCAGTGCCGAGCGGGGCGGGTCCTACAATGAGCAGTTCTTC. Translating gives CSAERGGSYNEQFF.

The genes are TRBV20-1 and TRBJ2-1, with D unresolved. The CDR3 sequence is 12 residues long. Trimming shortened V by 4 bases and J by 8 bases, and 12 bases separated the two germline ends. Per the germline V gene, CDR1 is DFQATT and CDR2 is SNEGSKA (reference sequence). The DNA for the CDR3 is TGCAGTGCTAATCTCCCGGCTGATGAGCAGTTCTTC. This codes for CSANLPADEQFF.

The genes are TRBV24-1 and TRBJ2-1; D gene unclear. Germline loops: CDR1 KGHDR, CDR2 SFDVKD. Trimming pared 5 bases from V and 10 bases from J, leaving 8 bases between. The CDR3 extends over 11 amino acids. Here the CDR3 reads CATSVTWEQFF. The CDR3 DNA is TGTGCCACCAGTGTTACGTGGGAGCAGTTCTTC.

The genes are TRBV20-1 and TRBJ2-1; D uncertain. The CDR3 has 16 residues. Germline CDR1 and CDR2: DFQATT and SNEGSKA (reference sequence). Trimming took 7 bases from V and 6 from J, leaving 25 bases between them. Here the CDR3 DNA reads TGCAGTGGTTTCCAGGCCAGCACAACCGATAGCAATGAGCAGTTCTTC. This sequence encodes CSGFQASTTDSNEQFF.

This chain connects TRBV27 to TRBJ2-5; D possibly uses TRBD1 or TRBD2 (5 bases each). This CDR3 is 14 amino acids long. With 4 bases removed from V and 5 bases from J, the gap between germline ends came to 14 bases. Germline CDR1 is MNHEY and CDR2 is SMNVEV (reference sequence). The CDR3, as DNA: TGTGCCAGCAGTTGGGGACGTAGAGGCGAGACCCAGTACTTC. It codes for CASSWGRRGETQYF.

V gene TRBV7-2 combines with J gene TRBJ2-4; 9 nucleotides align to TRBD2. The germline CDR1 and CDR2 sequences are SGHTA and FQGNSA. The CDR3 has 15 amino acids. V trimming: 1 base; J trimming: 5 bases; junction bases outside the gene matches: 3. CDR3 region: CASSLGSGSENIQYF. Written as DNA, the CDR3 is TGTGCCAGCAGCTTAGGTAGCGGGAGTGAAAACATTCAGTACTTC.

This clonotype was recorded at least ten times. The V call is TRBV7-6, the J call TRBJ2-5; either TRBD1 or TRBD2 may fit D (6 bases each). The V gene lost 5 bases and the J gene lost 1 base, with 17 bases spanning the gap. The CDR3 has 16 residues. Per the germline V gene, CDR1 is SGHVS and CDR2 is FNYEAQ. CDR3 DNA: TGTGCCAGCAGCACTGGGGGGCAGTCGATCCAAGAGACCCAGTACTTC. It specifies CASSTGGQSIQETQYF.

The genes are TRBV9 and TRBJ2-7; 9 bases are shared with TRBD2. Unmatched junction bases numbered 5, after V lost 4 bases and J lost 0 bases. The CDR3 has 15 amino acids. Germline assignment: CDR1 SGDLS and CDR2 YYNGEE. The CDR3 region is CASSQTSGHSYEQYF. CDR3 DNA sequence: TGTGCCAGCAGCCAAACTAGCGGGCACTCCTACGAGCAGTACTTC.

The chain uses TRBV20-1 and TRBJ1-1; D gene unclear. The CDR3 has 13 amino acids. Germline values: CDR1 DFQATT, CDR2 SNEGSKA (reference sequence). V lost 1 base to trimming and J lost 1 base, with 7 bases between them. The CDR3 is CSARGAGNTEAFF. The CDR3 DNA reads as TGCAGTGCTAGAGGGGCGGGGAACACTGAAGCTTTCTTT.

With respect to this clonotype: The junction does not match germline at one end; this may be a read error. The chain employs TRBV28 and TRBJ2-3; 8 bases agree with TRBD1. Germline V gene sequence: CDR1 MDHEN, CDR2 SYDVKM. This CDR3 region has 15 residues. The CDR3 DNA follows: TGTGCCAGCAGCCTTGACAGGGGCAGCACAGGTACGCAGTATTTT. This gives the protein CASSLDRGSTGTQYF.

The V call is TRBV6-2 or TRBV6-3, the J call TRBJ2-7; D is perhaps TRBD1 or TRBD2 (5 bases each). This CDR3 has 13 amino acids. With 6 bases removed from V and 0 bases from J, the gap between germline ends came to 9 bases. The germline V gene has CDR1 MNHEY and CDR2 SVGEGT. CDR3 in amino acids: CASSGTRSYEQYF. DNA of the CDR3: TGTGCCAGCAGCGGGACCCGCTCCTACGAGCAGTACTTC.

This clonotype has just a few counts. The V and J genes are TRBV7-2 and TRBJ2-7; tentatively, D is TRBD1 (5 bases). This CDR3 region has 14 residues. The V end lost 3 bases, the J end lost 2 bases, and 11 bases lay between the germline ends. Germline V lookup: CDR1 SGHTA, CDR2 FQGNSA. CDR3 sequence: CASSLAGKAYEQYF. The CDR3, as DNA: TGTGCCAGCAGCTTGGCAGGGAAGGCCTACGAGCAGTACTTC.

The CDR3 bases are TGTGCCAGCAGTTTTAGAGGGAGGACTGAAGCTTTCTTT. Translation gives CASSFRGRTEAFF. The chain carries TRBV6-2 or TRBV6-3 and TRBJ1-1; D is uncertain. This CDR3 is 13 amino acids long. V lost 4 bases, J lost 5 bases, and 11 bases lay in between. In germline, CDR1 is MNHEY, CDR2 SVGEGT.

The J gene is TRBJ2-3, the V gene TRBV28; D not certain. This CDR3 is built from 16 residues. Germline CDR1 MDHEN, CDR2 SYDVKM. V was cut by 5 bases and J by 4 bases, with 19 bases left in between. CDR3 DNA sequence: TGTGCCAGCAGTCCAACGCGTGGAAGGGCGGCAGATACGCAGTATTTT. This encodes CASSPTRGRAADTQYF.

The chain employs TRBV20-1 and TRBJ2-5; the match to TRBD2 covers 7 bases. The CDR3 is 13 residues long. With 3 bases clipped from V and 6 bases from J, the junction kept 7 bases outside the gene matches. CDR1 is DFQATT and CDR2 is SNEGSKA in the germline V gene (reference sequence). This chain's CDR3 is CSASYPGGKTQYF. The CDR3 DNA reads TGCAGTGCTAGCTACCCGGGGGGAAAGACCCAGTACTTC.

The chain links TRBV20-1 to TRBJ2-7; D unresolved. Trimming removed 3 bases at V and 3 bases at J, with 18 bases between. The CDR3 has 15 amino acids. Germline loops: CDR1 DFQATT, CDR2 SNEGSKA (reference sequence). The CDR3 region is CSASSPASVSYEQYF. The CDR3 DNA reads TGCAGTGCTAGTAGCCCTGCCTCCGTCAGCTACGAGCAGTACTTC.

The J gene is TRBJ1-2, the V gene TRBV4-1; a possible D gene is TRBD1 (6 bases). The CDR3 covers 18 residues. The germline V gene has CDR1 MGHRA and CDR2 YSYEKL. V lost 4 bases to trimming and J lost 2 bases, with 23 bases between them. For the CDR3, the DNA is TGCGCCAGCAGCCTCCAAGCGCTCACAGGGCGGTTCAACTATGGCTACACCTTC. This gives the protein CASSLQALTGRFNYGYTF.

The chain links TRBV6-5 to TRBJ1-1, with 7 bases matching TRBD1. V was pared by 6 bases and J by 5 bases, with 6 bases of the junction left unmatched. This CDR3 region has 13 residues. Per the germline V gene, CDR1 is MNHEY and CDR2 is SVGAGI. The CDR3 protein is CASRYDRATEAFF. The CDR3 bases are TGTGCCAGCAGGTACGACAGGGCTACTGAAGCTTTCTTT.

The rearrangement joins TRBV7-2 to TRBJ2-1; D may match TRBD1 or TRBD2 (7 bases each). Per germline, CDR1 SGHTA and CDR2 FQGNSA. Between the trimmed V and J ends, which lost 6 bases and 8 bases, there was a span of 20 bases. The CDR3 extends over 15 amino acids. The DNA of the CDR3 is TGTGCCAGCAGACTGACAGGGACTATGGGCCATGAGCAGTTCTTC. It encodes CASRLTGTMGHEQFF. The full variable domain, in which reference TRBV7-2 and TRBJ2-1 provide the parts outside the CDR3, is GAGVSQSPSNKVTEKGKDVELRCDPISGHTALYWYRQSLGQGLEFLIYFQGNSAPDKSGLPSDRFSAERTGGSVSTLTIQRTQQEDSAVYLCASRLTGTMGHEQFFGPGTRLTVL.

This clonotype was detected many times. V usage is TRBV15 and J usage is TRBJ1-2; D is unclear. The CDR3 is 13 residues long. V lost 7 bases and J lost 0, with 9 bases in between. Germline V gene data show CDR1 as LNHNV and CDR2 as YYDKDF (reference sequence). The CDR3 nucleotides read TGTGCCACCACCCCGGGAGCTAACTATGGCTACACCTTC. This sequence encodes CATTPGANYGYTF.

This clonotype was counted only a few times. The CDR3 loop is CATSDPTSGSQETQYF. The CDR3, as DNA: TGTGCCACCAGTGATCCCACTAGCGGGAGCCAAGAGACCCAGTACTTC. The chain combines TRBV24-1 with TRBJ2-5, with 11 nucleotides matching TRBD2. The V segment lost 3 bases and the J segment 1 base; nucleotides outside the gene matches: 3. The CDR3 spans 16 residues. Germline V gives CDR1 KGHDR, CDR2 SFDVKD.

This clonotype was observed a handful of times. This sequence joins TRBV7-2 and TRBJ1-5; D uncertain. The germline V gene encodes CDR1 SGHTA and CDR2 FQGNSA. V lost 6 bases and J 7 bases, leaving 10 bases between the germline ends. The CDR3 is 12 amino acids. The DNA of the CDR3 is TGTGCCAGCAGTCTTAGGTACCAGCCCCAGCATTTT. Translating gives CASSLRYQPQHF.

This clonotype has at least ten counts. This sequence joins TRBV6-6 and TRBJ2-5; 12 bases align to TRBD2. The CDR3 sequence is 16 residues long. Trimming took 2 bases from V and 4 from J; bases not matched to a gene: 5. Germline V gives CDR1 MNHNY, CDR2 SVGAGI (reference sequence). Here the CDR3 DNA reads TGTGCCAGCAGTTACGTGCCTAGCGGGAGGGGAGAGACCCAGTACTTC. Amino acids: CASSYVPSGRGETQYF.

The V gene is TRBV7-2, the J gene TRBJ2-4; D is perhaps TRBD1 or TRBD2 (5 bases each). V was pared by 1 base and J by 6 bases, with 13 bases between. The CDR3 sequence is 15 residues long. CDR1 is SGHTA, CDR2 FQGNSA, per germline. CDR3 bases: TGTGCCAGCAGCTTAGGGGTCGGTGGGGGAAACATTCAGTACTTC. Protein sequence: CASSLGVGGGNIQYF.

This clonotype was observed a handful of times. The chain links TRBV7-2 to TRBJ2-3; the D gene is possibly TRBD1 (5 bases). The CDR3 is made up of 15 amino acids. Trimming pared 0 bases from V and 0 bases from J, leaving 7 bases between. Germline assignment: CDR1 SGHTA and CDR2 FQGNSA. CDR3 loop: CASSLAQGSTDTQYF. As DNA, the CDR3 is TGTGCCAGCAGCTTAGCGCAGGGTAGCACAGATACGCAGTATTTT.

This clonotype was seen only a few times. This chain uses TRBV12-3 or TRBV12-4 with TRBJ2-1; possible D gene TRBD1, 5 bases. This CDR3 is built from 13 residues. The V gene lost 8 bases and the J gene lost 7 bases, with 15 bases spanning the gap. The CDR3 spells CASAHSGSNEQFF. In DNA form, the CDR3 reads TGTGCCAGCGCTCACTCAGGGTCTAATGAGCAGTTCTTC.